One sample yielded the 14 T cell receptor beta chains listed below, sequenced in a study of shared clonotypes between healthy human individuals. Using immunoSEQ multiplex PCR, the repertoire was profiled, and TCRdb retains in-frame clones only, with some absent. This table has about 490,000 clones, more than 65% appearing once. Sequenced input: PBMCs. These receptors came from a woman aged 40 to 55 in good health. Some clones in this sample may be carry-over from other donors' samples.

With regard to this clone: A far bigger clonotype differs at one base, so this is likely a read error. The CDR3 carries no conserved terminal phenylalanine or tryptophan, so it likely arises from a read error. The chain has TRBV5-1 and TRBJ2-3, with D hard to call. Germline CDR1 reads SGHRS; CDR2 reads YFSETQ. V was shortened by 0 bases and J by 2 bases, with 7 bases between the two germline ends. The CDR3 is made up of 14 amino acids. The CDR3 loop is CASSLVAVTDTQYL. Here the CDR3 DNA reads TGCGCCAGCAGCTTGGTGGCAGTCACAGATACGCAGTATCTT.

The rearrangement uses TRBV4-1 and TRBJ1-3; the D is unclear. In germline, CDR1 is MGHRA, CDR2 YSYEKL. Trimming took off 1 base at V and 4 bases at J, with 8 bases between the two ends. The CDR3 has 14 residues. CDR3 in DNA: TGCGCCAGCAGCCAAGTTGCCTCCGGAAACACCATATATTTT. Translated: CASSQVASGNTIYF.

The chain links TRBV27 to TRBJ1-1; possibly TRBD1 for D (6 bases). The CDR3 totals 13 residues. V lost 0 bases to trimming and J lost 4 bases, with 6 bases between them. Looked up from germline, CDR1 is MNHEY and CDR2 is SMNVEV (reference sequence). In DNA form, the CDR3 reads TGTGCCAGCAGTTTATCAGGGGGCACTGAAGCTTTCTTT. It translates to CASSLSGGTEAFF.

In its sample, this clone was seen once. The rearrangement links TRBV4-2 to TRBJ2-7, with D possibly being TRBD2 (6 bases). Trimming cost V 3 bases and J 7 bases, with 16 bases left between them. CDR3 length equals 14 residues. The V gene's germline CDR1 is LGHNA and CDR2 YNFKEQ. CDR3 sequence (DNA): TGTGCCAGCAGCCAGATGCGGGCTGCGGGGGAGCAGTACTTC. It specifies CASSQMRAAGEQYF.

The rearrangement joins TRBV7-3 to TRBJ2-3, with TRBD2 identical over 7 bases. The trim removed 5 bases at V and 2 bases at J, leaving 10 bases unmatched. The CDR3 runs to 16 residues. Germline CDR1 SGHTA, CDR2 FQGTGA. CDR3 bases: TGTGCCAGCAGCGCGTTGAGCGGGACGGTCACAGATACGCAGTATTTT. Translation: CASSALSGTVTDTQYF.

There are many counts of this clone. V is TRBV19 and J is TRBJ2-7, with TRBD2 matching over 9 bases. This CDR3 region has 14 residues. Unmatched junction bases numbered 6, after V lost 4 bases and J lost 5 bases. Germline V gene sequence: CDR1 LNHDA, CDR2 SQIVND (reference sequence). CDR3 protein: CASSTPGLANEQYF. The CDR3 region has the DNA TGTGCCAGTAGTACCCCGGGACTAGCTAACGAGCAGTACTTC.

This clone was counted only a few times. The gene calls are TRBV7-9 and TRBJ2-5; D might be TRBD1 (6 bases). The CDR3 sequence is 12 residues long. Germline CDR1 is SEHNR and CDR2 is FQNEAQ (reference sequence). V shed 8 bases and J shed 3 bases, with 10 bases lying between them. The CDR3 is CASGWTEETQYF. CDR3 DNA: TGTGCCAGCGGCTGGACAGAAGAGACCCAGTACTTC.

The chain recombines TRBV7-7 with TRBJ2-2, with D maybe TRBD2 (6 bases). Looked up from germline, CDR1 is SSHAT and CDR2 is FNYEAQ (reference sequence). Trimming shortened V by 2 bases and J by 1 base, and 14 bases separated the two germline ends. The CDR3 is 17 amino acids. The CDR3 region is CASSLLGGGMNTGELFF. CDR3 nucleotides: TGTGCCAGCAGCTTACTAGGCGGCGGGATGAACACCGGGGAGCTGTTTTTT.

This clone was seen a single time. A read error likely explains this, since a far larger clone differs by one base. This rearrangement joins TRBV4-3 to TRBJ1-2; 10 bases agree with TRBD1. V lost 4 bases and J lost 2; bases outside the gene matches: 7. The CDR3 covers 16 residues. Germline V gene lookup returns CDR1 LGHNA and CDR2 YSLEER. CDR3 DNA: TGCGCCAGCAGCCGAGAAAGACAGGGGGCGAACTATGGCTACACCTTC. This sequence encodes CASSRERQGANYGYTF.

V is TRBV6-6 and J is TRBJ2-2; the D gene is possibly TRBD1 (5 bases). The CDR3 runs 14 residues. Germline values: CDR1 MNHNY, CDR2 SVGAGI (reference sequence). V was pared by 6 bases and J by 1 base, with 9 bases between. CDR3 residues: CASSFTGNTGELFF. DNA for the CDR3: TGTGCCAGCAGCTTTACAGGGAACACCGGGGAGCTGTTTTTT.

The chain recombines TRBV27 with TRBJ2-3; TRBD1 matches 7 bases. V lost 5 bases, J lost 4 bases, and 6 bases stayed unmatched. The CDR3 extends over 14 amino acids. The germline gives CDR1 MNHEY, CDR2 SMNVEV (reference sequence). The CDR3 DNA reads TGTGCCAGCAGTCCCGGGGACAGTTCAGATACGCAGTATTTT. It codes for CASSPGDSSDTQYF.

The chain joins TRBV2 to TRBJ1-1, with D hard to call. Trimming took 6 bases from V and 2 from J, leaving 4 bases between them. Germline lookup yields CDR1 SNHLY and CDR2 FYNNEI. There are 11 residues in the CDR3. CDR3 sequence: CASSPNTEAFF. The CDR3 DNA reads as TGTGCCAGCAGCCCCAACACTGAAGCTTTCTTT.

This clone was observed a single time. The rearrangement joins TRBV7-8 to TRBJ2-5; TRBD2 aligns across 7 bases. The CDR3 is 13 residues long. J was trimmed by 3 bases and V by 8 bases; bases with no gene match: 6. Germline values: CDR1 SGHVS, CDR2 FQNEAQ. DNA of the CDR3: TGTGCCAGCGGTAGCGGGCTGAAAGAGACCCAGTACTTC. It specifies CASGSGLKETQYF.

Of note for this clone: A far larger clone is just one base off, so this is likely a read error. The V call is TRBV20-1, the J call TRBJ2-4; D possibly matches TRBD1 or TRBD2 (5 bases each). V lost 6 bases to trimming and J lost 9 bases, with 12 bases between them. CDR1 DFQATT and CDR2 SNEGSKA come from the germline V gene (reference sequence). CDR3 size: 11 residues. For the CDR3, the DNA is TGCAGTGCCGGGTCCGGGACCATTCAGTACTTC. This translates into CSAGSGTIQYF.